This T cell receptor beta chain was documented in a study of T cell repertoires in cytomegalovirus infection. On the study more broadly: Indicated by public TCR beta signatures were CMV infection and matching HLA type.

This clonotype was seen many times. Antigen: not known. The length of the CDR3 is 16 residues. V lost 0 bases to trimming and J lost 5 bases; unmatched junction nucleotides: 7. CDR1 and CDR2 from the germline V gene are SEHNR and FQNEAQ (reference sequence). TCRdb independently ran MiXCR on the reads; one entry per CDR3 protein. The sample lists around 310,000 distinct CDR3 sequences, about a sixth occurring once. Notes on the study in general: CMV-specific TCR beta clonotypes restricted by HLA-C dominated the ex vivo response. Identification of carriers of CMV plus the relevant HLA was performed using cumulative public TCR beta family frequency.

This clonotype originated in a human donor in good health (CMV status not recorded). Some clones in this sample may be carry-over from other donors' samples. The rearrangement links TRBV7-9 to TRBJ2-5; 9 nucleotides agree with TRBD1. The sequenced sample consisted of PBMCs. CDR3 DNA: TGTGCCAGCAGCTTAGCGGCGACAGGGGGAATGGAGACCCAGTACTTC. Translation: CASSLAATGGMETQYF.